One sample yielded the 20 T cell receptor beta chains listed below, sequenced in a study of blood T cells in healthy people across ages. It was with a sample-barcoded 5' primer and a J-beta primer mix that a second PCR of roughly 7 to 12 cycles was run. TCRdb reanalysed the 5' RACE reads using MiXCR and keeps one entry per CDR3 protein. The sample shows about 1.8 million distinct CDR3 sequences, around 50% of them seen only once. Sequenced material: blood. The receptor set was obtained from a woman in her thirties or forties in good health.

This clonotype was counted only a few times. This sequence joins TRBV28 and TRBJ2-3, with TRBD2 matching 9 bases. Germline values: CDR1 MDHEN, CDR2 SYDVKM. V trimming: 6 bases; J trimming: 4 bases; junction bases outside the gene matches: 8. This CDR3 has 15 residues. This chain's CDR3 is CASSPRGGLPDTQYF. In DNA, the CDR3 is TGTGCCAGCAGCCCGCGGGGGGGCCTCCCAGATACGCAGTATTTT.

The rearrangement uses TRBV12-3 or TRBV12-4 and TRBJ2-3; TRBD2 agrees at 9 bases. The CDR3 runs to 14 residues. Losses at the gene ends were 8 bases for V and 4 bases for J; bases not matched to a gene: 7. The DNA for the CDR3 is TGTGCCAGCCTCAGGACTAGCGCCCCAGATACGCAGTATTTT. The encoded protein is CASLRTSAPDTQYF.

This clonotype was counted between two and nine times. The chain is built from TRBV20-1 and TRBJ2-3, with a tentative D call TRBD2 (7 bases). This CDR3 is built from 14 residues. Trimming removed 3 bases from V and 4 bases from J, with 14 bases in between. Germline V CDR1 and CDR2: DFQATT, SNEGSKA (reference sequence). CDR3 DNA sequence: TGCAGTGCTAGTCGGGGGGCCCCGGCAGATACGCAGTATTTT. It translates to CSASRGAPADTQYF.

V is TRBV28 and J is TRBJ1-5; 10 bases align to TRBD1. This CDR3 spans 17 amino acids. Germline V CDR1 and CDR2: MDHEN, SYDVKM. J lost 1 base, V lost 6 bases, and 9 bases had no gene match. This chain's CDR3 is CASRRGQGVASNQPQHF. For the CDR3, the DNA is TGTGCCAGCAGGCGAGGACAGGGGGTAGCGAGCAATCAGCCCCAGCATTTT.

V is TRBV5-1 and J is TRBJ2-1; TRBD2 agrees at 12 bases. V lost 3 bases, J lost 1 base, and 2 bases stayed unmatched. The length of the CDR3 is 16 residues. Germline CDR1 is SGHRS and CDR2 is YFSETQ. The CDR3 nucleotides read TGCGCCAGCAGCTGGACTAGCGGGGTGTCCTACAATGAGCAGTTCTTC. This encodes CASSWTSGVSYNEQFF.

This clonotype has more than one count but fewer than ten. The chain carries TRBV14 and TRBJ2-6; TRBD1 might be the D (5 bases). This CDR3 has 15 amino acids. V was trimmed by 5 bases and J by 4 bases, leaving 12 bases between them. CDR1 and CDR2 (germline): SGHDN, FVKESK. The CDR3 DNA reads TGTGCCAGCAGCAGCAGGGCGCTCGGGGCCAACGTCCTGACTTTC. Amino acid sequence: CASSSRALGANVLTF.

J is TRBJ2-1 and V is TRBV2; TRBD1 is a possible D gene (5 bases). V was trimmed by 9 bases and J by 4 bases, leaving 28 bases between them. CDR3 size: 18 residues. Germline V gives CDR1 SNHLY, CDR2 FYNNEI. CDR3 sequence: CARLNSGKRTRPYNEQFF. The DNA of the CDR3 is TGTGCCAGACTTAATTCCGGAAAAAGGACAAGGCCGTACAATGAGCAGTTCTTC.

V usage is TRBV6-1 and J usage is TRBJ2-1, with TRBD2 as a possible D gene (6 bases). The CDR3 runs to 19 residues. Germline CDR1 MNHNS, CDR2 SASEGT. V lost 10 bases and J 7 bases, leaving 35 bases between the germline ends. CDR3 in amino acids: CAMMVSRRAAGRSGNEQFF. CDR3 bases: TGTGCCATGATGGTCAGCAGGCGAGCGGCGGGGAGAAGTGGAAATGAGCAGTTCTTC.

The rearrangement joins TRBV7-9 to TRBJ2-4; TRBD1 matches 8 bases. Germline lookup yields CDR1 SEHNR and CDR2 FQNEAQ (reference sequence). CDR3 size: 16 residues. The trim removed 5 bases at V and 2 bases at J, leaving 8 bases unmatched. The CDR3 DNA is TGTGCCAGCAGCCGACCCACAGGGGGTACCAAAAACATTCAGTACTTC. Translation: CASSRPTGGTKNIQYF.

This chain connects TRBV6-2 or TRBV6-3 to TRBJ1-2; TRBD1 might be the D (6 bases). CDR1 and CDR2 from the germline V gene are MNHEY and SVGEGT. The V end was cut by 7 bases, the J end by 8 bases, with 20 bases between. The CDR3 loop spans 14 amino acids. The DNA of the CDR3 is TGTGCCAGCAACCCGACGGGGGCGCGACGAGGCTACACCTTC. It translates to CASNPTGARRGYTF.

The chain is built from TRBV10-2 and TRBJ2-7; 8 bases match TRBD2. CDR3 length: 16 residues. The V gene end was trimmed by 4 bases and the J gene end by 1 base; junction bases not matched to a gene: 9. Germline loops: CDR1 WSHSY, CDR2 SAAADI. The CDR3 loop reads CASSGRLAGFSYEQYF. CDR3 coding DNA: TGCGCCAGCAGTGGCCGGTTAGCGGGGTTTTCCTACGAGCAGTACTTC.

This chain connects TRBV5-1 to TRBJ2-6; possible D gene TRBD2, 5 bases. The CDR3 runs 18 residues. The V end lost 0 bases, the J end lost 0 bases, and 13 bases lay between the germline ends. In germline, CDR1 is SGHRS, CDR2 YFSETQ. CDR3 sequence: CASSLDPPGNSGANVLTF. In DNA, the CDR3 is TGCGCCAGCAGCTTGGACCCGCCGGGGAACTCTGGGGCCAACGTCCTGACTTTC.

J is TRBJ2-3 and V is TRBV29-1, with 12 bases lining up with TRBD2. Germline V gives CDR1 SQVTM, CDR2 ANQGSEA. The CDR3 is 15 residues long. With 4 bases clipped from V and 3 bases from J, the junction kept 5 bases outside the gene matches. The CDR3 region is CSVVASGGVTDTQYF. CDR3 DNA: TGCAGCGTTGTCGCTAGCGGGGGGGTGACAGATACGCAGTATTTT.

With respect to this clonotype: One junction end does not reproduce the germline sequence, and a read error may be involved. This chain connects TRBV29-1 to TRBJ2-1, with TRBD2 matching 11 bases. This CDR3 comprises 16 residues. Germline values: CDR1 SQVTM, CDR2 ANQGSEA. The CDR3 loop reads CSVAIAGGNSYNGQFF. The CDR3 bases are TGCAGCGTCGCAATAGCGGGGGGGAACTCCTACAATGGGCAGTTCTTC.

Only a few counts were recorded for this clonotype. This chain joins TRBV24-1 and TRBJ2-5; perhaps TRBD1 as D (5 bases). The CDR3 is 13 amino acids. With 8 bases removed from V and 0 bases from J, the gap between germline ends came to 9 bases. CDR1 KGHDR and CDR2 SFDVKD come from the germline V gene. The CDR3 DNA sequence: TGTGCCACCAATCCAGGGAACCAAGAGACCCAGTACTTC. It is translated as CATNPGNQETQYF.

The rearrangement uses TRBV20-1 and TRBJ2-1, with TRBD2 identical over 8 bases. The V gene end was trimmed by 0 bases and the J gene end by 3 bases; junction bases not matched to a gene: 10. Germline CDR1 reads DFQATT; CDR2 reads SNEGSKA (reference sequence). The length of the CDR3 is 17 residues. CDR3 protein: CSARDPASGGLYNEQFF. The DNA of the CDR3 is TGCAGTGCTAGAGATCCGGCCAGCGGGGGCCTCTACAATGAGCAGTTCTTC.

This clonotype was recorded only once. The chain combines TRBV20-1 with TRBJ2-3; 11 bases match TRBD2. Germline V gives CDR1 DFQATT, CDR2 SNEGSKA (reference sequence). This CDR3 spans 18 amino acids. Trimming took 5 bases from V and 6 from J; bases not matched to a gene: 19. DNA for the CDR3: TGCAGTGCTTCTTCCGGGACTAGCGGTAGCAAATTCGGGGATACGCAGTATTTT. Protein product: CSASSGTSGSKFGDTQYF.

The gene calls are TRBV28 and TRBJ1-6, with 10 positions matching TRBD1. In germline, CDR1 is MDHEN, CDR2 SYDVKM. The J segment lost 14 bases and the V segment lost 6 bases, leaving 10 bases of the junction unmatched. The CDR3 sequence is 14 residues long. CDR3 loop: CASRQTGGIAALHF. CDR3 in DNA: TGTGCCAGCAGGCAGACAGGGGGCATCGCGGCCCTCCACTTT.

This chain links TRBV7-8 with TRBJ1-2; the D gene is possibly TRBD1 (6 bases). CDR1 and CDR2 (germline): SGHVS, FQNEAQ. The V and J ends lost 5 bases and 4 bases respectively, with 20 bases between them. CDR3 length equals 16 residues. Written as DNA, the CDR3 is TGTGCCAGCAGCGGCAGGGAGGACAGCCGTACCTATGGCTACACCTTC. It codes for CASSGREDSRTYGYTF.

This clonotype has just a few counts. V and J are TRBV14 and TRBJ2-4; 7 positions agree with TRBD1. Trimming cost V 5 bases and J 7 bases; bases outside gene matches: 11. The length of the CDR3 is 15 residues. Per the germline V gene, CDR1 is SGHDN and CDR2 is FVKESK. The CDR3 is CASSAGTVVWNIQYF. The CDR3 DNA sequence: TGTGCCAGCAGCGCCGGGACAGTGGTGTGGAACATTCAGTACTTC.